This T cell receptor (beta chain) derives from a study of radiotherapy plus CTLA-4 blockade in lung cancer (dated by TCRdb to 2017 to 2018). Regarding the study in general: Objective responses occurred in 15% to 20% of enrolled patients, and around 29% achieved disease control. Findings and caveats that apply to the study as a whole: The strongest predictors of response were reported to be early dynamic shifts in blood T cell clones along with a rise in serum interferon-beta following radiation. After treatment with radiotherapy and ipilimumab, TCR clones that originated in tumors expanded in peripheral blood.

Remarks on this clone: Its binding antigen is unknown. One base away there is no much larger clone; base qualities are not given.

Focal radiation therapy combined with CTLA-4 blockade (ipilimumab) was tested in patients with chemo-refractory metastatic non-small-cell lung cancer. V lost 2 bases and J lost 0 bases; the stretch between them is 9 bases long. Counted from cysteine to phenylalanine, this CDR3 has 15 amino acids. The kept DNA is CDR3 alone, 45 bases in frame from the first base. The germline V gene encodes CDR1 LNHDA and CDR2 SQIVND (reference sequence). The library was made by the immunoSEQ multiplex PCR assay. As stored in TCRdb, this immuneACCESS dataset retains in-frame rearrangements with V and J assigned. A fraction of the clones does not appear; measured against another copy, unresolved V genes explain less than half of the discrepancy, and the remainder lacks a known reason. This sample holds roughly 50,000 clones; 76% were observed only once. Approximately 10% of the sample lies in the top ten.

The sample consisted of peripheral blood, taken from a patient treated with radiotherapy plus ipilimumab. This chain joins TRBV19 to TRBJ2-3; the D call could be TRBD1 or TRBD2, with each sharing 5 bases. The sequence derives from a human donor with non-small cell lung cancer who had stable disease on radiotherapy plus ipilimumab. CDR3 protein: CASSISGASTDTQYF. The nucleotides are TGTGCCAGTAGTATATCCGGGGCTAGCACAGATACGCAGTATTTT.